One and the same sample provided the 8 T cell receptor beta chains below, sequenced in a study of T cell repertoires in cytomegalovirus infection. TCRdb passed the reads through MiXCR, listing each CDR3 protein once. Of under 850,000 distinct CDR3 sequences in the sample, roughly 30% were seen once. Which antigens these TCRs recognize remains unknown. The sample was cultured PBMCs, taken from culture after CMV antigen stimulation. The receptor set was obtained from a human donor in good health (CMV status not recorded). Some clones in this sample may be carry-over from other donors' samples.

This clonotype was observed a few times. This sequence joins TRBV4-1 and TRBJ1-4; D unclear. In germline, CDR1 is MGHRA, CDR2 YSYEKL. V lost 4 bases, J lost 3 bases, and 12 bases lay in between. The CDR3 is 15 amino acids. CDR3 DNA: TGCGCCAGCAGCCTCCTAAATCTAGCTAATGAAAAACTGTTTTTT. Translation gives CASSLLNLANEKLFF.

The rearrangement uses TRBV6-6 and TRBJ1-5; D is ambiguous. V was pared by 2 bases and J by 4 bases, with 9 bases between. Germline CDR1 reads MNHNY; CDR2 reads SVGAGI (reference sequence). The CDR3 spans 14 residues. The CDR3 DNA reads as TGTGCCAGCAGTTACGATTTGCGTAATCAGCCCCAGCATTTT. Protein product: CASSYDLRNQPQHF.

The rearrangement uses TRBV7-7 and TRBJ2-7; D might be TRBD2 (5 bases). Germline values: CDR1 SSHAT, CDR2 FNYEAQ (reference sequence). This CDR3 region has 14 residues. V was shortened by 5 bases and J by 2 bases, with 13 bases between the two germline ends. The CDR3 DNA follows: TGTGCCAGCAGCCCAAGCGGAAACCCCTACGAGCAGTACTTC. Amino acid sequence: CASSPSGNPYEQYF.

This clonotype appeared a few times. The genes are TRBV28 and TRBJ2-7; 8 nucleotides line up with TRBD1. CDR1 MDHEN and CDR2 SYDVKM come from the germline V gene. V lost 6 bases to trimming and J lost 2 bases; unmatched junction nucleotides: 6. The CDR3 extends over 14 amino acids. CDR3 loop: CASRPGTGAYEQYF. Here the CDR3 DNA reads TGTGCCAGCAGACCCGGGACAGGTGCCTACGAGCAGTACTTC.

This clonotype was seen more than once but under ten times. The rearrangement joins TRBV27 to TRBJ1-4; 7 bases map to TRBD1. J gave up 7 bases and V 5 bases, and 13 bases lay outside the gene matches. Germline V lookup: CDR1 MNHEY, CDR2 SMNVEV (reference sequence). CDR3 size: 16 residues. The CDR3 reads CASSGTKQGRSEKLFF. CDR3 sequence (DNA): TGTGCCAGCAGTGGTACGAAACAGGGGCGGAGTGAAAAACTGTTTTTT.

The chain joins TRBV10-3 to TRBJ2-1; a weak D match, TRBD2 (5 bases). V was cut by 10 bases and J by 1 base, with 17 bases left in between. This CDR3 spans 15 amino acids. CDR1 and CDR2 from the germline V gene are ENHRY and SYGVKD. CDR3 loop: CATGVVPGSYNEQFF. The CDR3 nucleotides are TGTGCCACTGGTGTTGTTCCGGGATCCTACAATGAGCAGTTCTTC.

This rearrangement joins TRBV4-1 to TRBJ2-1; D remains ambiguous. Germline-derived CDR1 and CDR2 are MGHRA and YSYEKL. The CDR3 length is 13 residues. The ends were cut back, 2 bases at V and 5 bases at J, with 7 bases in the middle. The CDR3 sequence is CASSQPFHNEQFF. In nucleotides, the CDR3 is TGCGCCAGCAGCCAACCCTTCCACAATGAGCAGTTCTTC.

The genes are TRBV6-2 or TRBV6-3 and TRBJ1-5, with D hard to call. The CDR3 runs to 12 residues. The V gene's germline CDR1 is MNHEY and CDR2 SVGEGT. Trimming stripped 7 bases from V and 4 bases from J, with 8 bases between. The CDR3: CASNGLNQPQHF. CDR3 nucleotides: TGTGCCAGCAACGGATTAAATCAGCCCCAGCATTTT.